This T cell receptor (beta chain) originates from a study of Siglec-9 on CD8 T cells in melanoma (dated by TCRdb to between 2018 and 2020). In terms of the full investigation: The study investigated Siglec-9 expression on CD8+ T cells and the role of Siglec-9 in regulating T cells in the melanoma tumor microenvironment.

Library construction relied on the immunoSEQ multiplex PCR assay. As stored in TCRdb, this immuneACCESS dataset retains in-frame rearrangements with V and J assigned. A fraction of the clones does not appear; measured against another copy, unresolved V genes explain less than half of the discrepancy, and the remainder lacks a known reason. The sample records almost 30,000 clones, more than 80% of which are singletons. The ten biggest clones cover roughly 6% of the sample. Points the paper makes about the study in general: An effector memory CD8+ T-cell subset that appeared to accumulate within melanoma tumors was reported to be marked and regulated by Siglec-9.

For CDR1 and CDR2, the germline V gene lists SGHDN and FVKESK. Spanning cysteine to phenylalanine, the CDR3 consists of 17 amino acids. This entry keeps only the CDR3 DNA: 51 bases, framed from base 1. V drops 0 bases and J drops 8 bases, leaving 22 bases in between. This clone was detected only once. The antigen this receptor binds is unknown. Per-base quality was not reported, and no clone a single base away is much larger than it. The sample consisted of Siglec-9- CD8+ T cells sorted from blood. The cell subset or site label corresponds to: CD8 T cells lacking Siglec-9. The source is a human donor in good health. The rearranged chain carries TRBV14 and TRBJ1-2; a tentative D call is TRBD1 (5 bases match). The nucleotide sequence is given as TGTGCCAGCAGCCAAGATCTTAGAAAGGGGCCTGAGAGGGGCTACACCTTC. Translated, this is CASSQDLRKGPERGYTF. Reference TRBV14 and TRBJ1-2 genes cover what lies past the CDR3, so the full variable domain is EAGVTQFPSHSVIEKGQTVTLRCDPISGHDNLYWYRRVMGKEIKFLLHFVKESKQDESGMPNNRFLAERTGGTYSTLKVQPAELEDSGVYFCASSQDLRKGPERGYTFGSGTRLTVV.